The sequence of this T cell receptor (beta chain) was determined in a study of T cells in localized non-small cell lung cancer. Findings and caveats of the study: Because sequencing included only one region (of the tumor), heterogeneity remains possible.

Trimming took off 5 bases at V and 1 base at J, with 11 bases between the two ends. This CDR3 spans 14 amino acids. CDR1 and CDR2 (germline): SEHNR, FQNEAQ (reference sequence). As concerns this clone: Its specificity is unknown.

TCRdb's copy holds only in-frame clones and misses some; the assay was immunoSEQ multiplex PCR. The sample lists 30,000 to 45,000 clones, 80% to 85% occurring once. The genes are TRBV7-9 and TRBJ1-1; no definite D call. This receptor was obtained from a male donor aged 60 or over with stage II lung adenocarcinoma. The sequencing used peripheral blood mononuclear cells, collected before any cancer treatment. For the CDR3, the DNA is TGTGCCAGCAGCCCGAGTCGCGGGAACACTGAAGCTTTCTTT. This encodes CASSPSRGNTEAFF.